The following is a T cell receptor beta chain sequence with its context. Some clones are missing from TCRdb's copy, which holds only in-frame ones; the method was immunoSEQ multiplex PCR. Of a few hundred thousand clones in the sample, 75% to 90% were seen once. CDR3 size: 15 residues. Germline loops: CDR1 SGHTA, CDR2 FQGTGA. The V and J ends lost 5 bases and 1 base, in that order; junction bases with no gene match: 5. This record belongs to a study of blood T cell repertoires in COVID-19. Sequencing was carried out using peripheral blood. The sequence came from a man aged 55 to 70 who had recovered from COVID-19. J is TRBJ2-1 and V is TRBV7-3; 7 bases fit TRBD1. In DNA form, the CDR3 reads TGTGCCAGCAGCCCCCGACAGGGTTCCTACAATGAGCAGTTCTTC. This encodes CASSPRQGSYNEQFF.